These T cell receptor beta chains were read from a single sample in a study of long-term antiretroviral therapy in people with HIV. The table came from immunoSEQ multiplex PCR; TCRdb's copy has only in-frame clones and leaves some out. This table holds tens of thousands of clones, around 85% found once. This specimen consisted of unsorted PBMCs, obtained 0.8 years before starting antiretroviral therapy. Every receptor here comes from a man younger than 35 with HIV. CDR3s include the opening cysteine and the closing phenylalanine or tryptophan. The D gene is left open where the match is weak. Clone size is given for some rows only: seen once, a few or many times, or a class if the clone is expanded.

TRBV5-6	.	TRBJ2-1	few	TGTGCCAGCAGCCAGACGAGGGAGCAGTTCTTC	CASSQTREQFF
TRBV5-1	.	TRBJ1-3	.	TGCGCCAGCAGCCGGACCGCTGAGGGTGGAAACACCATATATTTT	CASSRTAEGGNTIYF
TRBV19	.	TRBJ2-3	.	TGTGCCAGTAGTATCCAGGATCGGACAGATACGCAGTATTTT	CASSIQDRTDTQYF
TRBV18	.	TRBJ1-5	.	TGTGCCAGCTCAATGAGGGGCCGAAGCCAGCCCCAGCATTTT	CASSMRGRSQPQHF
TRBV11-2	.	TRBJ2-7	.	TGTGCCAGCAGGGGGCTACGCTACGAGCAGTACTTC	CASRGLRYEQYF
TRBV5-1	.	TRBJ1-1	.	TGCGCCAGCAGCTTGGTCTGGGACACTGAAGCTTTCTTT	CASSLVWDTEAFF
TRBV7-8	.	TRBJ1-6	.	TGTGCCAGCAGCTTCCCCGAGTCAGGTTCACCCCTCCACTTT	CASSFPESGSPLHF
TRBV7-2	TRBD1	TRBJ2-7	.	TGTGCCAGCAGCTTAAGTTCGGCAGGGGGCTACGAGCAGTACTTC	CASSLSSAGGYEQYF
TRBV5-5	TRBD1	TRBJ1-4	.	TGTGCCAGCCGGGACAGCTATAATGAAAAACTGTTTTTT	CASRDSYNEKLFF
TRBV10-3	TRBD2	TRBJ2-1	.	TGTGCCATCACCGCCCTGGGAGGGCGCTACAATGAGCAGTTCTTC	CAITALGGRYNEQFF